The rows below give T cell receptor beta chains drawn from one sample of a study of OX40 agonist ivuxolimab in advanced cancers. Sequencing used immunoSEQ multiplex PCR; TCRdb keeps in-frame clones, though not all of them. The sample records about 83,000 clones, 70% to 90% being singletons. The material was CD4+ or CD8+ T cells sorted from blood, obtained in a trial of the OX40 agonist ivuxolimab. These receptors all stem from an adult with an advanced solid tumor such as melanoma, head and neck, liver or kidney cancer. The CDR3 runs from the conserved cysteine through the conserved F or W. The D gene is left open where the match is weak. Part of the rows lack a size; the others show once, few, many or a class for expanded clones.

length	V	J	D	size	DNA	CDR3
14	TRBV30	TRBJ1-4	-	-	TGTGCCTGGAGTGCGGGGGGAGGGAATGAAAAACTGTTTTTT	CAWSAGGGNEKLFF
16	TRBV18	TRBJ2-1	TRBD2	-	TGTGCCAGCTCACGACTAGCGGTAAATGGGGGGAATGAGCAGTTCTTC	CASSRLAVNGGNEQFF
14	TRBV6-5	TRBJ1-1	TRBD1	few	TGTGCCAGCAGTTACTCGACAGGGGACACTGAAGCTTTCTTT	CASSYSTGDTEAFF
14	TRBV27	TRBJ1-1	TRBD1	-	TGTGCCAGCAGCCTAGGGGGCACGGACACTGAAGCTTTCTTT	CASSLGGTDTEAFF
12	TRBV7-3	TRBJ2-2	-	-	TGTGCCAGCAGCTTAAGGGGCGGGGAGCTGTTTTTT	CASSLRGGELFF
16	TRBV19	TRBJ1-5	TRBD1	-	TGTGCCAGTAGTACAATCGACAGGGGTAGCAATCAGCCCCAGCATTTT	CASSTIDRGSNQPQHF
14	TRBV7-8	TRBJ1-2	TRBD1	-	TGTGCCAGCAGCTTAGTGACAGGGCCGTACGGCTACACCTTC	CASSLVTGPYGYTF
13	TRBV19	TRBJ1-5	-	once	TGTGCCAGTAGTCGGTCGTTAGATCAGCCCCAGCATTTT	CASSRSLDQPQHF
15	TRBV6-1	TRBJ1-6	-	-	TGTGCCAGCAGTGAATCGGGGCGGTATAATTCACCCCTCCACTTT	CASSESGRYNSPLHF
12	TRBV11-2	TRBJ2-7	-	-	TGTGCCAGCAGCTCGATCTCCTACGAGCAGTACTTC	CASSSISYEQYF
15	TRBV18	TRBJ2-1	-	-	TGTGCCAGCTCTCCCCAAGTCGGGGGGCACAATGAGCAGTTCTTC	CASSPQVGGHNEQFF
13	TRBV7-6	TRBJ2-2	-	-	TGTGCCAGCAGCTTTAGTGGCACCGGGGAGCTGTTTTTT	CASSFSGTGELFF
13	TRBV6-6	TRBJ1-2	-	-	TGTGCCAGCGCCGTAACGGATAACTATGGCTACACCTTC	CASAVTDNYGYTF
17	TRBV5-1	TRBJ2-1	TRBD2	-	TGCGCCAGCAGCTTGGAGGGAGGCGGGAGGGCCTATAATGAGCAGTTCTTC	CASSLEGGGRAYNEQFF
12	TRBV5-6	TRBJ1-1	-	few	TGTGCCAGCAGCTTGGACCGGCTCGAAGCTTTCTTT	CASSLDRLEAFF
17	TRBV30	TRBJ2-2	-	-	TGTGCCTGGACTCGGGGGCCCGGGACATCGAACACCGGGGAGCTGTTTTTT	CAWTRGPGTSNTGELFF
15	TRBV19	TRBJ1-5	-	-	TGTGCCAGTAGTTCTAACAGGGCGGGTTATCAGCCCCAGCATTTT	CASSSNRAGYQPQHF
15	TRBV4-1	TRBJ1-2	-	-	TGCGCCAGCAGCCAAGACAACAGGGTTATCTATGGCTACACCTTC	CASSQDNRVIYGYTF
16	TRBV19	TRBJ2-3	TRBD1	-	TGTGCCAGTAGTATATCGACAGGGGGTTTCTCAGATACGCAGTATTTT	CASSISTGGFSDTQYF
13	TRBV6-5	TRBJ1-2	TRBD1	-	TGTGCCAGCAGACCGACAGGGAGGGATGGCTACACCTTC	CASRPTGRDGYTF
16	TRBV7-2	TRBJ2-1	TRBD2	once	TGTGCCAGCAGCTCCCAGCGGGGGGCCTCCTACAATGAGCAGTTCTTC	CASSSQRGASYNEQFF
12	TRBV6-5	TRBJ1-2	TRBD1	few	TGTGCCAGCACCCCAGACAGGGAGGGCTACACCTTC	CASTPDREGYTF
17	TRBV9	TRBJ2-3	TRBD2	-	TGTGCCAGCAGCGTCTTAGCGGGAGCGTCGGATGGGGATACGCAGTATTTT	CASSVLAGASDGDTQYF
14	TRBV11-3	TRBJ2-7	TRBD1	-	TGTGCCAGCAGCCTCGGACAGGGGGGGTACGAGCAGTACTTC	CASSLGQGGYEQYF
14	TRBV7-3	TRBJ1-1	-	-	TGTGCCAGCAGCTTAGAGGGTAGAGGGACTGAAGCTTTCTTT	CASSLEGRGTEAFF
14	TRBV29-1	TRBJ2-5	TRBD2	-	TGCAGCGTTGAGATGGCGGGGGGGGAAGAGACCCAGTACTTC	CSVEMAGGEETQYF
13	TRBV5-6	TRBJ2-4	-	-	TGTGCCAGCAGCTTCGGGCTTAGAAACATTCAGTACTTC	CASSFGLRNIQYF
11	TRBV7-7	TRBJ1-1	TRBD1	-	TGTGCCAGCCAAAGGGACAGACAAGCTTTCTTT	CASQRDRQAFF
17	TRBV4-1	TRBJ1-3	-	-	TGCGCCAGCAGCCAAGATATGAGAACCTTCTCTGGAAACACCATATATTTT	CASSQDMRTFSGNTIYF
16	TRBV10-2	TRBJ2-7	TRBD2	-	TGCGCCAGTCAGACTAGCGGGAGCCATCGGGTGAGGGAGCAGTACTTC	CASQTSGSHRVREQYF
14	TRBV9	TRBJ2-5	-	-	TGTGCCAGCAGCGTAGCACTGTACGAAGAGACCCAGTACTTC	CASSVALYEETQYF
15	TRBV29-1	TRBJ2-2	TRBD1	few	TGCAGCGTTAATAGGGACAGGGCGGCCACCGGGGAGCTGTTTTTT	CSVNRDRAATGELFF
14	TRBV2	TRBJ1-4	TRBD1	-	TGTGCCAGCAATCGACAGGGGACTAATGAAAAACTGTTTTTT	CASNRQGTNEKLFF
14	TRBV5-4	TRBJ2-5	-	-	TGTGCCAGCAGCGCGGGACTCCACCAAGAGACCCAGTACTTC	CASSAGLHQETQYF
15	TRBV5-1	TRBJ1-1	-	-	TGCGCCAGCAGCTTGCACAGGGTAGGTGACACTGAAGCTTTCTTT	CASSLHRVGDTEAFF
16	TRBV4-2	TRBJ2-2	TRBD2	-	TGTGCCAGCAGCCCACTAGCGGGAGCGGACACCGGGGAGCTGTTTTTT	CASSPLAGADTGELFF
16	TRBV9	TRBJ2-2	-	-	TGTGCCAGCAGCGAAGGTCCGGATCCGAACACCGGGGAGCTGTTTTTT	CASSEGPDPNTGELFF
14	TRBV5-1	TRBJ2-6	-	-	TGCGCCAGCAGCCTGGGTCCTGGGGCCAACGTCCTGACTTTC	CASSLGPGANVLTF
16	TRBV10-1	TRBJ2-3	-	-	TGCGCCAGCAGTGAGAGACGCCCTACGAGTACAGATACGCAGTATTTT	CASSERRPTSTDTQYF
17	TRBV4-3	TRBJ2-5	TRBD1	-	TGCGCCAGCAGCGAACGACCGGGACAGGGGGCCGGAGAGACCCAGTACTTC	CASSERPGQGAGETQYF
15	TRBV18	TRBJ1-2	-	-	TGTACCAGCTCACCTGACCCATGGCAGGGGAATGGCTACACCTTC	CTSSPDPWQGNGYTF
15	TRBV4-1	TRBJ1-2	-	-	TGCGCCAGCAGCCAAGACTTATTTGGGGACTATGGCTACACCTTC	CASSQDLFGDYGYTF
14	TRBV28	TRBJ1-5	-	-	TGTGCCAGCAGCCCCCCAGGCCGCAATCAGCCCCAGCATTTT	CASSPPGRNQPQHF
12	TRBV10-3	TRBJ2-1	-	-	TGTGCCATCAGTTCCCTCGAGAGTGAGCAGTTCTTC	CAISSLESEQFF
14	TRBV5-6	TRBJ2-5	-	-	TGTGCCAGCACTTTGTATGGGCCGAGAGAGACCCAGTACTTC	CASTLYGPRETQYF
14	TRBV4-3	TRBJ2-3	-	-	TGCGCCATTTCAGGGGAGGAATGCACAGATACGCAGTATTTT	CAISGEECTDTQYF
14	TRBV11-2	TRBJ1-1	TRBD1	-	TGTGCCAGCAGCAAAGGGGGACAGACCACTGAAGCTTTCTTT	CASSKGGQTTEAFF
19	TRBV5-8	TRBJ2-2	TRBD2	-	TGTGCCAGCAGCTTGGGCCTCGGCGGAACTAGCGGAGACACCGGGGAGCTGTTTTTT	CASSLGLGGTSGDTGELFF
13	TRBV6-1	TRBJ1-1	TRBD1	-	TGTGCCAGCAGTTTCGGACAGGGGGCGGGAGCTTTCTTT	CASSFGQGAGAFF
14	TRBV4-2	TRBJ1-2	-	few	TGTGCCAGCAGCCAAGGACAGGCTGCCTATGGCTACACCTTC	CASSQGQAAYGYTF
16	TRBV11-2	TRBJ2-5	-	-	TGTGCCAGCAGCGCGACCCCGGCTAGATCCGATGGGACCCAGTACTTC	CASSATPARSDGTQYF
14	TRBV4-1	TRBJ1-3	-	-	TGCGCCAGCAGCCAACCGACTTCAAGAAACACCATATATTTT	CASSQPTSRNTIYF
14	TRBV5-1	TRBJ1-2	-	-	TGCGCCAGCAGCTTGAGGCCGGGTAACTATGGCTACACCTTC	CASSLRPGNYGYTF
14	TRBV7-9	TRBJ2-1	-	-	TGTGCCAGCAGCTTTCCGACAGTCAACCATGAGCAGTTCTTC	CASSFPTVNHEQFF